Included here is one TCR beta chain sequence, with context. Its antigen is currently not known. No per-base quality is available; no much larger clone lies one base away. The donors belonged to the validation cohort of about 120 subjects, which was separate from the approximately 700-subject first cohort. This sample stems from a study of cytomegalovirus exposure and HLA in healthy donors (dated by TCRdb to 2017 to 2019). In the study overall: The roughly 670 repertoires of the first cohort and the roughly 120 validation repertoires were produced on the same platform, according to a later analysis. High-throughput TCR immunosequencing, statistical association of individual TCRs with disease status, and machine learning were combined to predict cytomegalovirus infection status. The study aimed to test whether cataloging public T cell receptors could reveal signatures of past pathogen exposure. Besides the first cohort of 500 to 700 subjects, a separate validation cohort made up of over 100 different subjects was used.

Library method: the immunoSEQ multiplex PCR assay. Processing in the source paper ran as follows. To diagnose cytomegalovirus status from the catalog of TCR beta chain sequences, a statistical classification framework was built. TCRdb limited this immuneACCESS table to in-frame rearrangements with V and J called. A share of clones is missing; checked studies link under half to unresolved V genes, and the rest is unexplained. V, J and clone size are those of that table, while D and trimming were read from the DNA. The sample contains 150,000 to 200,000 clones, about 81% of them found a single time. The ten most abundant clones make up roughly 1.2% of the sample. V gives up 5 bases and J gives up 4 bases, and the segment between their germline ends measures 19 bases. Looking up the germline V gene yields CDR1 SGHVS and CDR2 FQNEAQ. The CDR3 spans 16 residues, from the cysteine through the phenylalanine. Only the CDR3 portion is preserved as DNA: 48 bases, with reading frame beginning at the first base.

General conclusions and limits of the study: In the study, approximately 150 TCR beta chains were listed as associated with cytomegalovirus. A later analysis found that TCRs clustered in the first cohort also tended to co-occur in the 120 or so validation repertoires, with 94% of cluster scores above 0. In both the original and validation cohorts, the classifier was reported to diagnose cytomegalovirus status with high specificity and sensitivity. In vitro tests confirmed that a few of the cytomegalovirus-associated TCR beta chains recognize cytomegalovirus antigens. While some public TCRs were present in many individuals, most TCR sequences turned up only very rarely across donors. It was suggested by the authors that the approach could potentially be generalized to other disease states and immunological phenotypes. A later analysis had no HLA typing for the validation cohort, so co-occurrence there was scored across all 120 repertoires.

The TCR was taken from a woman aged 25 to 39 in good health and CMV-seronegative. The source material was PBMCs. The rearranged segments are TRBV7-8 and TRBJ2-3; a tentative D call is TRBD2 (6 bases match). The CDR3 reads as follows: CASSLGGGPMSDTQYF. The sequenced DNA is TGTGCCAGCAGCCTGGGAGGAGGGCCGATGTCAGATACGCAGTATTTT.